This T cell receptor beta chain was observed in a study of cytomegalovirus exposure and HLA in healthy donors. This CDR3 is built from 14 residues. From germline, CDR1 is LGHNA and CDR2 YSLEER. Unmatched junction bases numbered 9, after V lost 4 bases and J lost 9 bases. Sequenced by immunoSEQ multiplex PCR; TCRdb stores in-frame clones only, minus some. The profile covers roughly 250,000 clones, with 90% appearing a single time and about 0.36% taken by the ten largest. General study results and limits: The classifier was said to identify cytomegalovirus status with high specificity and sensitivity. Rarity marked most TCR sequences, yet some public TCRs occurred in many donors.

On this clone: Its antigen remains unknown.

These donors were members of the approximately 110-subject validation cohort, a group separate from the approximately 700-subject first cohort. The sample consisted of PBMCs. The TCR originated in a woman between 18 and 30 years old in good health and CMV-seronegative. The rearrangement uses TRBV4-3 and TRBJ2-1, with TRBD1 identical over 7 bases. The CDR3 nucleotides read TGCGCCAGCAGCCCCTTAGGGGGCGGTGGTGAGCAGTTCTTC. Translation gives CASSPLGGGGEQFF.